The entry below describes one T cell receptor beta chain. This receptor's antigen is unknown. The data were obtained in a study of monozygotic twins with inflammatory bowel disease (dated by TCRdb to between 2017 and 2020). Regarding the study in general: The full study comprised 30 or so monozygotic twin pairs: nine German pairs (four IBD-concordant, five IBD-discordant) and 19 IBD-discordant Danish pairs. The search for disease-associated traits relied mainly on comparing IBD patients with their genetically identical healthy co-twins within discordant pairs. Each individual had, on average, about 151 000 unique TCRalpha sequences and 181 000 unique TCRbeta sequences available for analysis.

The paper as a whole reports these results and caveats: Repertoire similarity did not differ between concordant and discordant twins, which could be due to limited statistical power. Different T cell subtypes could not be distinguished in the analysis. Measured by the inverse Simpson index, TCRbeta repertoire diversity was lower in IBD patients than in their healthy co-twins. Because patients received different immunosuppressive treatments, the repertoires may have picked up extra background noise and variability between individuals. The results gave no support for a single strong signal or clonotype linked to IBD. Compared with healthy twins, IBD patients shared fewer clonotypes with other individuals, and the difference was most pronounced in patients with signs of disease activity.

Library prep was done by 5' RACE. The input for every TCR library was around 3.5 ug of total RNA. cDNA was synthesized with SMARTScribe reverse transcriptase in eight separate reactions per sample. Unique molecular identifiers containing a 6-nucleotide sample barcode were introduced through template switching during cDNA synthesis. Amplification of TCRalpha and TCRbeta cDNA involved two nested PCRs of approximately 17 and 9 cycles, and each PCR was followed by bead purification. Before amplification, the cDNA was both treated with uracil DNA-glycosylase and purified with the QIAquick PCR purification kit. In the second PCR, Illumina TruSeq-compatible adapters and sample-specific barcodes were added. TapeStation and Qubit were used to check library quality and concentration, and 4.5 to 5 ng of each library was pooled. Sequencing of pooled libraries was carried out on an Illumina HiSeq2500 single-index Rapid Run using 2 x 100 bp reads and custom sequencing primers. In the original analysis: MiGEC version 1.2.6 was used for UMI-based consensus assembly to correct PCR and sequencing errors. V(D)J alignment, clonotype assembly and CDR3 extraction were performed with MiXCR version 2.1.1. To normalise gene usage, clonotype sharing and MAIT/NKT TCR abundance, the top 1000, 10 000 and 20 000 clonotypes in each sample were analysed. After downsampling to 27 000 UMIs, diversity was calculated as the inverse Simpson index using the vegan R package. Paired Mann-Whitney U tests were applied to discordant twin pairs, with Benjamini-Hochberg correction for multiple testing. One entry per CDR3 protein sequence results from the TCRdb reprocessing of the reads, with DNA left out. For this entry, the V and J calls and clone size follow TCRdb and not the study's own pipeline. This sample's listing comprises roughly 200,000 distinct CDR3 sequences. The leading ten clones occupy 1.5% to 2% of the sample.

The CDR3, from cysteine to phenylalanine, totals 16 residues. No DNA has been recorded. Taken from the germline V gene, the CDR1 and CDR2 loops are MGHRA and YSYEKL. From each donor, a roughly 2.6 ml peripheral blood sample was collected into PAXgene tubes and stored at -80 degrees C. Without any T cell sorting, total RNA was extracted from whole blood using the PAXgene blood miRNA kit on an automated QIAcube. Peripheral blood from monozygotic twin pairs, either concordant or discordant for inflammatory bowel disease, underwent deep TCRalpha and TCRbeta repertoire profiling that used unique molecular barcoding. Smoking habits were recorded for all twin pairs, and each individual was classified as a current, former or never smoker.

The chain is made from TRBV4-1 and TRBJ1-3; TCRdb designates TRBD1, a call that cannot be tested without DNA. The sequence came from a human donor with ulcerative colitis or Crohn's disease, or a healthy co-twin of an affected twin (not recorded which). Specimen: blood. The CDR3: CASSQVRGTSGNTIYF.